Listed here are 21 T cell receptor beta chains from one sample, sequenced in a study of type 1 regulatory T cells (dated by TCRdb to the early 2020s). Sequencer: Illumina MiSeq. TCRdb trimmed public reads at Q25 via fastp, called clones via MiXCR and kept in-frame beta chains. Entries that share a CDR3 protein sequence are merged under the most common genes and DNA. This sample has 25,000 or so distinct CDR3 sequences in its table, and approximately 77% of those were observed once. Roughly 13% of the sample belongs to the ten largest clones. These receptors are not linked to any known antigen. Sequencing input: cultured T cells, either the whole culture or a sorted T cell fraction (not recorded which). What the cell subset or site label conveys for this sample: Tr1-enriched cell product generated in vitro against host alloantigens. These receptors were collected from a human donor in good health.

This chain joins TRBV5-1 and TRBJ2-2; D call uncertain. The germline V gene encodes CDR1 SGHRS and CDR2 YFSETQ. The CDR3 extends over 15 amino acids. V was shortened by 0 bases and J by 4 bases, with 10 bases between the two germline ends. The CDR3 region has the DNA TGCGCCAGCAGCTTGGGCTCAGGCTCCACCGGGGAGCTGTTTTTT. This gives the protein CASSLGSGSTGELFF. Filled out from reference TRBV5-1 and TRBJ2-2, the complete variable domain reads KAGVTQTPRYLIKTRGQQVTLSCSPISGHRSVSWYQQTPGQGLQFLFEYFSETQRNKGNFPGRFSGRQFSNSRSEMNVSTLELGDSALYLCASSLGSGSTGELFFGEGSRLTVL.

V usage is TRBV6-5 and J usage is TRBJ1-5; weak D call: TRBD1 (5 bases). This CDR3 comprises 15 residues. The V and J ends lost 5 bases and 2 bases respectively, with 13 bases between them. Germline values: CDR1 MNHEY, CDR2 SVGAGI. Here the CDR3 DNA reads TGTGCCAGCAGTACAACCCAGGGTCGCAATCAGCCCCAGCATTTT. This gives the protein CASSTTQGRNQPQHF.

To note about this clonotype: Germline is not matched at one junction end, which may reflect a read error. The genes are TRBV7-2 and TRBJ1-1; D might be TRBD1 (5 bases). This CDR3 spans 14 amino acids. Germline CDR1 SGHTA, CDR2 FQGNSA. The DNA of the CDR3 is TGTGCCAGCAGCCCGCAGGGTACGAACACTGAGGCTTTCTTT. This gives the protein CASSPQGTNTEAFF.

The count of this clonotype is one. This sequence joins TRBV7-2 and TRBJ2-1; no clear D gene. The V gene lost 1 base and the J gene lost 1 base, with 17 bases spanning the gap. Germline V gene sequence: CDR1 SGHTA, CDR2 FQGNSA. The CDR3 sequence is 18 residues long. CDR3 in amino acids: CASSLVFSLGASYNEQFF. Here the CDR3 DNA reads TGTGCCAGCAGCTTAGTTTTCTCCCTTGGAGCGTCCTACAATGAGCAGTTCTTC. Combining the CDR3 with reference TRBV7-2 and TRBJ2-1 gives the whole variable domain GAGVSQSPSNKVTEKGKDVELRCDPISGHTALYWYRQSLGQGLEFLIYFQGNSAPDKSGLPSDRFSAERTGGSVSTLTIQRTQQEDSAVYLCASSLVFSLGASYNEQFFGPGTRLTVL.

The V and J genes are TRBV18 and TRBJ2-1; D uncertain. Trimming removed 0 bases from V and 0 bases from J, with 9 bases in between. CDR1 KGHSH and CDR2 LQKENI come from the germline V gene. CDR3 length: 16 residues. CDR3 DNA: TGTGCCAGCTCACCACCGGGGAAGGGCTCCTACAATGAGCAGTTCTTC. It specifies CASSPPGKGSYNEQFF.

The V gene is TRBV18, the J gene TRBJ2-7; 7 bases agree with TRBD1. From germline, CDR1 is KGHSH and CDR2 LQKENI. V dropped 3 bases and J dropped 6; count of bases not matched to a gene: 17. The CDR3 covers 17 residues. Here the CDR3 DNA reads TGTGCCAGCTCACCCCCTCTCGAAAAGGGCTCAGGGGGCGAGCAGTACTTC. This sequence encodes CASSPPLEKGSGGEQYF.

The chain joins TRBV10-3 to TRBJ1-6; 7 bases are shared with TRBD1. The CDR3 loop spans 14 amino acids. Germline-derived CDR1 and CDR2 are ENHRY and SYGVKD. J lost 5 bases, V lost 7 bases, and 5 bases had no gene match. CDR3 bases: TGTGCCATCACCCGGGACAGACATAATTCACCCCTCCACTTT. Residues: CAITRDRHNSPLHF.

V gene TRBV19 combines with J gene TRBJ2-7; 9 bases are shared with TRBD1. Germline V gene lookup returns CDR1 LNHDA and CDR2 SQIVND (reference sequence). This CDR3 contains 15 residues. The junction had 14 bases not matched to a gene; V was cut back by 5 bases and J by 9 bases. As DNA, the CDR3 is TGTGCCAGTAGTGACCCAGGACAGGGGTCTCGATGGCAGTACTTC. Residues: CASSDPGQGSRWQYF. The complete variable domain, with remaining parts taken from reference TRBV19 and TRBJ2-7, reads DGGITQSPKYLFRKEGQNVTLSCEQNLNHDAMYWYRQDPGQGLRLIYYSQIVNDFQKGDIAEGYSVSREKKESFPLTVTSAQKNPTAFYLCASSDPGQGSRWQYFGPGTRLTVT.

The V and J genes are TRBV20-1 and TRBJ1-2; 7 bases line up with TRBD1. CDR3 length: 13 residues. CDR1 is DFQATT and CDR2 is SNEGSKA in the germline V gene (reference sequence). V trimming: 4 bases; J trimming: 2 bases; junction bases outside the gene matches: 4. The chain's CDR3 is CSANLQGNYGYTF. The CDR3 DNA is TGCAGTGCTAACCTACAGGGGAACTATGGCTACACCTTC.

This rearrangement joins TRBV30 to TRBJ1-2; possible D gene TRBD1, 5 bases. CDR1 and CDR2 (germline): GTSNPN, SVGIG (reference sequence). V lost 5 bases and J lost 4, with 17 bases in between. This CDR3 region has 14 residues. The CDR3 loop reads CAWEVGHSLYGYTF. Here the CDR3 DNA reads TGTGCCTGGGAGGTGGGGCACAGTCTCTATGGCTACACCTTC.

The rearrangement joins TRBV10-1 to TRBJ1-5; D remains ambiguous. Per germline, CDR1 WNHNN and CDR2 SYGVQD (reference sequence). CDR3 length: 19 residues. The V end was cut by 6 bases, the J end by 0 bases, with 24 bases between. CDR3 residues: CASRAPQRLLFYSNQPQHF. CDR3 in DNA: TGCGCCAGCAGGGCACCCCAAAGGCTCCTGTTTTATAGCAATCAGCCCCAGCATTTT.

The genes are TRBV6-6 and TRBJ1-2, with D uncertain. The CDR3 runs to 14 residues. CDR1 MNHNY and CDR2 SVGAGI come from the germline V gene (reference sequence). With 0 bases removed from V and 1 base from J, the gap between germline ends came to 6 bases. CDR3 sequence: CASSYSKGNYGYTF. For the CDR3, the DNA is TGTGCCAGCAGTTACTCCAAGGGTAACTATGGCTACACCTTC.

This chain links TRBV10-2 with TRBJ2-2; no clear D. Trimming removed 6 bases from V and 1 base from J, with 9 bases in between. Germline V lookup: CDR1 WSHSY, CDR2 SAAADI. The CDR3 contains 14 residues. CDR3 sequence (DNA): TGCGCCAGCAGATCCATGCTGAACACCGGGGAGCTGTTTTTT. This sequence encodes CASRSMLNTGELFF.

This clonotype was seen more than once but under ten times. The chain combines TRBV7-2 with TRBJ1-6; the D gene is possibly TRBD1 (5 bases). CDR3 length: 15 amino acids. Trimming pared 3 bases from V and 9 bases from J, leaving 15 bases between. From germline, CDR1 is SGHTA and CDR2 FQGNSA. The CDR3 here is CASSFGRVGGSPLHF. DNA for the CDR3: TGTGCCAGCAGCTTTGGCAGGGTCGGGGGTTCACCCCTCCACTTT.

J is TRBJ1-5 and V is TRBV12-3 or TRBV12-4; no definite D call. The CDR3 totals 15 residues. V lost 5 bases and J lost 0, with 11 bases in between. The CDR3 DNA reads as TGTGCCAGCAGTCGGCAGCCTTATAGCAATCAGCCCCAGCATTTT. This sequence encodes CASSRQPYSNQPQHF.

V usage is TRBV5-1 and J usage is TRBJ2-1; D remains ambiguous. The CDR3 totals 16 residues. V dropped 1 base and J dropped 5 bases, with 16 bases sitting between them. Germline assignment: CDR1 SGHRS and CDR2 YFSETQ. CDR3 sequence: CASSLSPLEEDNEQFF. The CDR3 nucleotides read TGCGCCAGCAGCTTGTCTCCTCTCGAAGAGGACAATGAGCAGTTCTTC.

There are a few counts of this clonotype. The chain uses TRBV6-1 and TRBJ2-1; D unclear. Per germline, CDR1 MNHNS and CDR2 SASEGT. The CDR3 totals 15 residues. Between the trimmed V and J ends, which lost 5 bases and 7 bases, there was a span of 18 bases. For the CDR3, the DNA is TGTGCCAGCAGTCTAGACTTCCCCCCCTGGAATGAGCAGTTCTTC. Encoded protein: CASSLDFPPWNEQFF.

J is TRBJ2-2 and V is TRBV7-7; possibly TRBD1 for D (6 bases). Germline V lookup: CDR1 SSHAT, CDR2 FNYEAQ (reference sequence). The V and J ends lost 1 base and 1 base respectively, with 10 bases between them. This CDR3 comprises 16 residues. CDR3: CASSLESTGNTGELFF. Here the CDR3 DNA reads TGTGCCAGCAGCTTAGAGTCGACAGGGAACACCGGGGAGCTGTTTTTT.

V gene TRBV12-3 or TRBV12-4 combines with J gene TRBJ2-3; D possibly corresponds to TRBD1 (5 bases). The CDR3 loop spans 12 amino acids. Trimming stripped 5 bases from V and 10 bases from J, with 13 bases between. This CDR3 reads CASSPPGRSQYF. The CDR3 DNA reads as TGTGCCAGCAGTCCGCCAGGGCGTTCGCAGTATTTT.

The chain recombines TRBV30 with TRBJ1-2; D not certain. V dropped 2 bases and J dropped 0 bases, with 13 bases sitting between them. The CDR3 runs to 15 residues. Germline values: CDR1 GTSNPN, CDR2 SVGIG (reference sequence). The CDR3 spells CAWSPRAGANYGYTF. Written as DNA, the CDR3 is TGTGCCTGGAGTCCGCGGGCAGGCGCTAACTATGGCTACACCTTC. The whole variable domain, filled in from reference TRBV30 and TRBJ1-2, reads SQTIHQWPATLVQPVGSPLSLECTVEGTSNPNLYWYRQAAGRGLQLLFYSVGIGQISSEVPQNLSASRPQDRQFILSSKKLLLSDSGFYLCAWSPRAGANYGYTFGSGTRLTVV.

The chain couples TRBV7-2 to TRBJ1-2; 8 positions agree with TRBD1. Germline V CDR1 and CDR2: SGHTA, FQGNSA. V shed 4 bases and J 8 bases; nucleotides not matched to a gene: 12. This CDR3 is built from 15 residues. CDR3 DNA sequence: TGTGCCAGCAGCTCCATTGAAGGCAGGGGGCGAGGCTACACCTTC. Residues: CASSSIEGRGRGYTF.